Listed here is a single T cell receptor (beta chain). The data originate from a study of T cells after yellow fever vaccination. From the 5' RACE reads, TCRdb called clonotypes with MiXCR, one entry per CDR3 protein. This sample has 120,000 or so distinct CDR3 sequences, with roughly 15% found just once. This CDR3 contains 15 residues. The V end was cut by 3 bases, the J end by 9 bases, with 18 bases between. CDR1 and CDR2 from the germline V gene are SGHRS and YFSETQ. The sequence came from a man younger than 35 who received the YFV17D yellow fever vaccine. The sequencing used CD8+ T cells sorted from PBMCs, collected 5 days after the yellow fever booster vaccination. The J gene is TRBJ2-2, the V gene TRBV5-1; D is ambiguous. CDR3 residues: CASSYWAPQTWELFF. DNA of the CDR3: TGCGCCAGCAGCTACTGGGCCCCACAGACCTGGGAGCTGTTTTTT.